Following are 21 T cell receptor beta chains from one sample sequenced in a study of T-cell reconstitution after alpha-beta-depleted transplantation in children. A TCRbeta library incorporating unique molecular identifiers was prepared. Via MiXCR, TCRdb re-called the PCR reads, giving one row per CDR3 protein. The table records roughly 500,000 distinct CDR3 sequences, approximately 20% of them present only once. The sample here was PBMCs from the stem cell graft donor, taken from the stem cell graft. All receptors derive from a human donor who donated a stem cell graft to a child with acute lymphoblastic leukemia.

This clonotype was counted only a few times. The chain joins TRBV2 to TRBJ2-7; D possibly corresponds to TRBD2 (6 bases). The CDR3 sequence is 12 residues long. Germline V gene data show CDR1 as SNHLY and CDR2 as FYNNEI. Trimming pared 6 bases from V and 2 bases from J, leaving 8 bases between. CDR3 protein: CASRVAAYEQYF. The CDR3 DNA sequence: TGTGCCAGCAGGGTAGCGGCCTACGAGCAGTACTTC.

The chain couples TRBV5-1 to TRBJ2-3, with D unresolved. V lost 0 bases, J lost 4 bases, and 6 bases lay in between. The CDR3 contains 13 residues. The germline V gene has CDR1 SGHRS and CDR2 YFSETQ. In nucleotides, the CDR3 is TGCGCCAGCAGCTTGGGGCCCGCAGATACGCAGTATTTT. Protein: CASSLGPADTQYF.

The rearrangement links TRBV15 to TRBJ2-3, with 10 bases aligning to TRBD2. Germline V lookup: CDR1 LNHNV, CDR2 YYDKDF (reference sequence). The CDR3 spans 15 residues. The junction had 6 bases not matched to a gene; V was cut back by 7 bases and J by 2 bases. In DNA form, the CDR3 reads TGTGCCACCACGGAAGGACTAGCGGACACAGATACGCAGTATTTT. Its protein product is CATTEGLADTDTQYF.

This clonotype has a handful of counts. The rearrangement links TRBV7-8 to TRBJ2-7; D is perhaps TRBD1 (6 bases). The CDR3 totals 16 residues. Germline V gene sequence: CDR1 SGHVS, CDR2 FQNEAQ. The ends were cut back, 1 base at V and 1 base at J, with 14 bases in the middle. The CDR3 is CASSLEGGERSYEQYF. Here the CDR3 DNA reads TGTGCCAGCAGCTTAGAAGGGGGAGAGAGGTCCTACGAGCAGTACTTC.

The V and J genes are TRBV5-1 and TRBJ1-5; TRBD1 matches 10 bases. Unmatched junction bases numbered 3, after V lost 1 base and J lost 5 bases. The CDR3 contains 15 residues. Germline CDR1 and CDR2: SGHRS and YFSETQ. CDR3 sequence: CASSLSGTGDQPQHF. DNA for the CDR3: TGCGCCAGCAGCTTGTCCGGGACAGGGGATCAGCCCCAGCATTTT.

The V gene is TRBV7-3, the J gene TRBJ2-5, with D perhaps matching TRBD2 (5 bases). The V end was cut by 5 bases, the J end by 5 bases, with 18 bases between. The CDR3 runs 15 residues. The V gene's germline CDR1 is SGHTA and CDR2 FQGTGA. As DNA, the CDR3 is TGTGCCAGCAGCCCCGACGCCGGGATTCGGGAGACCCAGTACTTC. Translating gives CASSPDAGIRETQYF.

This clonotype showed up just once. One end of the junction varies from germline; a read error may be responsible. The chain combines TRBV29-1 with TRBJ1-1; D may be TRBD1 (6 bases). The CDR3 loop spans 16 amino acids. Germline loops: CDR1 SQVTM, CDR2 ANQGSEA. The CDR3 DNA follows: TGCGGCGTTGAAACTTACGGTTTTACAGGGTACCCTGAAGCTTTCTTT. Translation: CGVETYGFTGYPEAFF.

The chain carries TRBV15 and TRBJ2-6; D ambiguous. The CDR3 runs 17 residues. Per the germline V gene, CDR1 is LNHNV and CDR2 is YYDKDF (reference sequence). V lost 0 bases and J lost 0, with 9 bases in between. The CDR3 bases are TGTGCCACCAGCAGAGACCTGTACAGCTCTGGGGCCAACGTCCTGACTTTC. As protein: CATSRDLYSSGANVLTF.

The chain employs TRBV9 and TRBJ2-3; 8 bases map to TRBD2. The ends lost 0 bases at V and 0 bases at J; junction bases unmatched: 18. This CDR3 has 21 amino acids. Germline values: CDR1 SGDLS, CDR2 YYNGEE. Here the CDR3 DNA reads TGTGCCAGCAGCGTAGGCTCCGGGACTAGGAGGCCCTACTCTAGCACAGATACGCAGTATTTT. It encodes CASSVGSGTRRPYSSTDTQYF. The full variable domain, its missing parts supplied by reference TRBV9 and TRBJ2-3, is DSGVTQTPKHLITATGQRVTLRCSPRSGDLSVYWYQQSLDQGLQFLIQYYNGEERAKGNILERFSAQQFPDLHSELNLSSLELGDSALYFCASSVGSGTRRPYSSTDTQYFGPGTRLTVL.

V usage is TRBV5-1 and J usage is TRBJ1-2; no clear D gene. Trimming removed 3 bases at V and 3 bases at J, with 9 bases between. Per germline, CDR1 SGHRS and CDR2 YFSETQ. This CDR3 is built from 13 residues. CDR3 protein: CASSSNLDYGYTF. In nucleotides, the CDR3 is TGCGCCAGCAGCTCGAACCTCGACTATGGCTACACCTTC.

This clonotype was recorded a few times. The CDR3 loop is CAISQRGDVVGNEQFF. CDR3 DNA sequence: TGTGCCATCAGTCAGCGGGGGGACGTAGTAGGCAATGAGCAGTTCTTC. The chain joins TRBV10-3 to TRBJ2-1, with 9 bases identical to TRBD2. The CDR3 is 16 amino acids. The V segment lost 5 bases and the J segment 6 bases; nucleotides outside the gene matches: 11. CDR1 ENHRY and CDR2 SYGVKD come from the germline V gene.

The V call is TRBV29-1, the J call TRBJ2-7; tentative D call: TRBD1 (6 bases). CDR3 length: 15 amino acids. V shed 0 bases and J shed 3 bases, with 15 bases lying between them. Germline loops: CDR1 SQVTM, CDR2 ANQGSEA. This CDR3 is CSVEDGEDSFYEQYF. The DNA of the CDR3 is TGCAGCGTTGAAGACGGAGAGGACAGCTTCTACGAGCAGTACTTC.

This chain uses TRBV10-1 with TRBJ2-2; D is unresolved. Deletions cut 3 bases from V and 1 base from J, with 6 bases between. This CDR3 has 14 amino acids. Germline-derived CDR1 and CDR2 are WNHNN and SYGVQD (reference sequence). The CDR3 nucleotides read TGCGCCAGCAGTGAAGGGTGGAACACCGGGGAGCTGTTTTTT. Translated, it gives CASSEGWNTGELFF.

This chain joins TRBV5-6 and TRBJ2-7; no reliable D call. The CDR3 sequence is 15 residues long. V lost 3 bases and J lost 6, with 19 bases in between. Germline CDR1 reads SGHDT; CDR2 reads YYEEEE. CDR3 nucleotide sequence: TGTGCCAGCAGCTCCAACGGTGTCCTCTTTTTCGAGCAGTACTTC. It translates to CASSSNGVLFFEQYF.

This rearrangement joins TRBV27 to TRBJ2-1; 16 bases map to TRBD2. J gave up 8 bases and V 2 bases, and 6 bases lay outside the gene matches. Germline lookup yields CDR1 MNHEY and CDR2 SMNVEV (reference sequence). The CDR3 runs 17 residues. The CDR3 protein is CASSLPSGLAGGYEQFF. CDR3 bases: TGTGCCAGCAGTTTACCGTCGGGACTAGCGGGAGGGTATGAGCAGTTCTTC.

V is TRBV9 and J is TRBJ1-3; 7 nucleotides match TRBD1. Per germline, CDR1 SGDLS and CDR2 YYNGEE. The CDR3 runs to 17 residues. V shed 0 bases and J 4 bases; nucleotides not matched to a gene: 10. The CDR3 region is CASSVETSGGMGNTIYF. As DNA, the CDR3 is TGTGCCAGCAGCGTAGAGACTTCAGGGGGAATGGGAAACACCATATATTTT.

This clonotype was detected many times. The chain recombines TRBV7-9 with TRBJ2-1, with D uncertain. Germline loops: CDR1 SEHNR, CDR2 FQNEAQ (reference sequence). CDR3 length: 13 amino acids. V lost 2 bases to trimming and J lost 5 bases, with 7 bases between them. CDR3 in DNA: TGTGCCAGCAGCTTAAGTGGGGACAATGAGCAGTTCTTC. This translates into CASSLSGDNEQFF.

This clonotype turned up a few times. The CDR3 loop is CSATSGQTNYGYTF. CDR3 coding DNA: TGCAGTGCTACCTCGGGACAAACTAACTATGGCTACACCTTC. The rearrangement joins TRBV20-1 to TRBJ1-2; D might be TRBD1 (6 bases). The ends were cut back, 4 bases at V and 0 bases at J, with 12 bases in the middle. The V gene's germline CDR1 is DFQATT and CDR2 SNEGSKA (reference sequence). This CDR3 has 14 amino acids.

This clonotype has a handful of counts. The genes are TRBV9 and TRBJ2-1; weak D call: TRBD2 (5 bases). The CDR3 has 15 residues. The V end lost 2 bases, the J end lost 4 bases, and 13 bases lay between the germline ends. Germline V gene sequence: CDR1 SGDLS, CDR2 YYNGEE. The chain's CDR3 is CASSVSEERYNEQFF. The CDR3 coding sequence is TGTGCCAGCAGCGTGTCGGAGGAGAGGTACAATGAGCAGTTCTTC. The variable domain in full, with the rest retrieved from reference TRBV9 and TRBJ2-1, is DSGVTQTPKHLITATGQRVTLRCSPRSGDLSVYWYQQSLDQGLQFLIQYYNGEERAKGNILERFSAQQFPDLHSELNLSSLELGDSALYFCASSVSEERYNEQFFGPGTRLTVL.

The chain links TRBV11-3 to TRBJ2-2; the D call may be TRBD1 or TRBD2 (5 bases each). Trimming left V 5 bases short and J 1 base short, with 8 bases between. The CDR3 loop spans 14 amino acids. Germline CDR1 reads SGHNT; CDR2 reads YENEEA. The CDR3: CASSRDENTGELFF. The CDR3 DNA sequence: TGTGCCAGCAGCCGGGACGAGAACACCGGGGAGCTGTTTTTT. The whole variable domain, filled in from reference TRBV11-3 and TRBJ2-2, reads EAGVVQSPRYKIIEKKQPVAFWCNPISGHNTLYWYLQNLGQGPELLIRYENEEAVDDSQLPKDRFSAERLKGVDSTLKIQPAELGDSAVYLCASSRDENTGELFFGEGSRLTVL.

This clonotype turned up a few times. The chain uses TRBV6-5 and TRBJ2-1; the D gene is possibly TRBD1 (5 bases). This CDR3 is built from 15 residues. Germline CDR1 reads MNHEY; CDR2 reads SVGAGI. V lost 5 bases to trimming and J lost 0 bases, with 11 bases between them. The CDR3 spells CASSHRPISYNEQFF. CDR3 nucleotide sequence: TGTGCCAGCAGTCACAGGCCCATCTCCTACAATGAGCAGTTCTTC.